Listed below are T cell receptor beta chains from one sample, sequenced in a study of blood T cell repertoires in COVID-19. Libraries were prepared by immunoSEQ multiplex PCR; TCRdb keeps only in-frame clonotypes and omits some of them. The table includes about 89,000 clones, roughly nine tenths detected once. What was sequenced was peripheral blood. The receptors were sampled from a male donor with acute or convalescent COVID-19. CDR3s include the opening cysteine and the closing phenylalanine or tryptophan. Each record gives: CDR3 length, D gene, V gene, clone size, J gene, CDR3 protein, CDR3 DNA. D genes are given only for firm matches. The size entry is marked missing in some rows and otherwise reads once, few, many or a size class.

cdr3_length: 14; d_call: TRBD1; v_call: TRBV7-9; clone_size: .; j_call: TRBJ2-7; cdr3_aa: CASSSMTGPYEQYF; cdr3_nt: TGTGCCAGCAGCTCCATGACAGGGCCCTACGAGCAGTACTTC
cdr3_length: 13; d_call: TRBD1; v_call: TRBV19; clone_size: .; j_call: TRBJ1-2; cdr3_aa: CASSQQGGGGYTF; cdr3_nt: TGTGCCAGTAGCCAACAGGGGGGAGGCGGCTACACCTTC
cdr3_length: 12; d_call: .; v_call: TRBV7-8; clone_size: .; j_call: TRBJ1-1; cdr3_aa: CASSRSGEEAFF; cdr3_nt: TGTGCCAGCAGCCGATCTGGTGAGGAAGCTTTCTTT
cdr3_length: 17; d_call: .; v_call: TRBV18; clone_size: .; j_call: TRBJ2-3; cdr3_aa: CASSPRTSTESTDTQYF; cdr3_nt: TGTGCCAGCTCACCACGGACATCCACAGAGTCCACAGATACGCAGTATTTT
cdr3_length: 13; d_call: .; v_call: TRBV3-1/TRBV3-2; clone_size: .; j_call: TRBJ2-5; cdr3_aa: CASSSGEYETQYF; cdr3_nt: TGTGCCAGCAGCTCCGGGGAGTATGAGACCCAGTACTTC
cdr3_length: 13; d_call: .; v_call: TRBV5-6; clone_size: .; j_call: TRBJ2-2; cdr3_aa: CASSSQDTGELFF; cdr3_nt: TGTGCCAGCAGCTCCCAGGACACCGGGGAGCTGTTTTTT
cdr3_length: 12; d_call: .; v_call: TRBV4-1; clone_size: .; j_call: TRBJ2-7; cdr3_aa: CASSLQGYEQYF; cdr3_nt: TGCGCCAGCAGCCTCCAGGGCTACGAGCAGTACTTC
cdr3_length: 15; d_call: TRBD1; v_call: TRBV9; clone_size: .; j_call: TRBJ1-5; cdr3_aa: CASSITTGKGQPQHF; cdr3_nt: TGTGCCAGCAGCATTACGACAGGGAAGGGCCAGCCCCAGCATTTT
cdr3_length: 21; d_call: TRBD2; v_call: TRBV18; clone_size: .; j_call: TRBJ2-1; cdr3_aa: CASSPPGRDYSAQLGNNEQFF; cdr3_nt: TGTGCCAGCTCACCACCGGGGAGGGACTATTCTGCCCAACTTGGGAACAATGAGCAGTTCTTC
cdr3_length: 15; d_call: TRBD1; v_call: TRBV18; clone_size: .; j_call: TRBJ1-1; cdr3_aa: CASSPDPPGGTEAFF; cdr3_nt: TGTGCCAGCTCACCCGATCCCCCAGGGGGAACTGAAGCTTTCTTT
cdr3_length: 14; d_call: .; v_call: TRBV19; clone_size: .; j_call: TRBJ1-6; cdr3_aa: CASSIFRENSPLHF; cdr3_nt: TGTGCCAGTAGTATCTTCAGGGAAAACTCACCCCTCCACTTT
cdr3_length: 14; d_call: TRBD1; v_call: TRBV4-1; clone_size: .; j_call: TRBJ2-1; cdr3_aa: CASSQEDRAHEQFF; cdr3_nt: TGCGCCAGCAGCCAAGAGGACAGGGCGCATGAGCAGTTCTTC
cdr3_length: 15; d_call: .; v_call: TRBV4-1; clone_size: .; j_call: TRBJ1-3; cdr3_aa: CASSQDPHSGNTIYF; cdr3_nt: TGCGCCAGCAGCCAAGATCCCCACTCTGGAAACACCATATATTTT
cdr3_length: 11; d_call: TRBD1; v_call: TRBV30; clone_size: .; j_call: TRBJ2-3; cdr3_aa: CASTGGDTQYF; cdr3_nt: TGTGCCTCAACAGGGGGGGATACGCAGTATTTT
cdr3_length: 15; d_call: TRBD2; v_call: TRBV18; clone_size: .; j_call: TRBJ2-1; cdr3_aa: CASSPNSGGANEQFF; cdr3_nt: TGTGCCAGCTCACCAAATAGCGGGGGGGCCAATGAGCAGTTCTTC
cdr3_length: 14; d_call: TRBD1; v_call: TRBV18; clone_size: .; j_call: TRBJ1-2; cdr3_aa: CASSRQGANYGYTF; cdr3_nt: TGTGCCAGCTCAAGACAGGGGGCGAACTATGGCTACACCTTC
cdr3_length: 15; d_call: .; v_call: TRBV10-3; clone_size: .; j_call: TRBJ2-5; cdr3_aa: CAISDLTQGQETQYF; cdr3_nt: TGTGCCATCAGTGACCTAACTCAGGGGCAAGAGACCCAGTACTTC
cdr3_length: 14; d_call: TRBD1; v_call: TRBV30; clone_size: .; j_call: TRBJ1-1; cdr3_aa: CAWSAQGVYSEAFF; cdr3_nt: TGTGCCTGGAGTGCACAGGGGGTATATTCTGAAGCTTTCTTT
cdr3_length: 17; d_call: TRBD2; v_call: TRBV7-9; clone_size: .; j_call: TRBJ2-2; cdr3_aa: CASSLLAGGLNTGELFF; cdr3_nt: TGTGCCAGCAGCTTGCTAGCGGGGGGGCTGAACACCGGGGAGCTGTTTTTT
cdr3_length: 13; d_call: .; v_call: TRBV12-3/TRBV12-4; clone_size: few; j_call: TRBJ1-2; cdr3_aa: CASSHRAFYGYTF; cdr3_nt: TGTGCCAGCAGTCACAGGGCATTCTATGGCTACACCTTC
cdr3_length: 13; d_call: .; v_call: TRBV7-3; clone_size: .; j_call: TRBJ1-2; cdr3_aa: CASSIQGTDGYTF; cdr3_nt: TGTGCCAGCAGCATACAGGGAACGGATGGCTACACCTTC
cdr3_length: 16; d_call: TRBD1; v_call: TRBV19; clone_size: .; j_call: TRBJ1-1; cdr3_aa: CASSRQGAGGYTEAFF; cdr3_nt: TGTGCCAGTAGCCGGCAAGGGGCAGGGGGCTACACTGAAGCTTTCTTT
cdr3_length: 17; d_call: TRBD1; v_call: TRBV11-2; clone_size: .; j_call: TRBJ2-1; cdr3_aa: CASSLTPDRVAYNEQFF; cdr3_nt: TGTGCCAGCAGCCTTACCCCTGACAGGGTCGCCTACAATGAGCAGTTCTTC
cdr3_length: 16; d_call: TRBD2; v_call: TRBV3-1/TRBV3-2; clone_size: .; j_call: TRBJ2-5; cdr3_aa: CASSSSWVAGEETQYF; cdr3_nt: TGTGCCAGCAGTTCGAGTTGGGTGGCGGGGGAAGAGACCCAGTACTTC
cdr3_length: 16; d_call: TRBD2; v_call: TRBV3-1/TRBV3-2; clone_size: .; j_call: TRBJ2-3; cdr3_aa: CASSQGLAGDTDTQYF; cdr3_nt: TGTGCCAGCAGCCAAGGGCTAGCGGGGGACACAGATACGCAGTATTTT
cdr3_length: 15; d_call: TRBD1; v_call: TRBV6-1; clone_size: .; j_call: TRBJ1-2; cdr3_aa: CASSELGQGLDGYTF; cdr3_nt: TGTGCCAGCAGTGAATTGGGACAGGGTTTGGATGGCTACACCTTC
cdr3_length: 11; d_call: .; v_call: TRBV11-2; clone_size: .; j_call: TRBJ2-3; cdr3_aa: CASSLSGWTTF; cdr3_nt: TGTGCCAGCAGCTTATCGGGGTGGACTACCTTT